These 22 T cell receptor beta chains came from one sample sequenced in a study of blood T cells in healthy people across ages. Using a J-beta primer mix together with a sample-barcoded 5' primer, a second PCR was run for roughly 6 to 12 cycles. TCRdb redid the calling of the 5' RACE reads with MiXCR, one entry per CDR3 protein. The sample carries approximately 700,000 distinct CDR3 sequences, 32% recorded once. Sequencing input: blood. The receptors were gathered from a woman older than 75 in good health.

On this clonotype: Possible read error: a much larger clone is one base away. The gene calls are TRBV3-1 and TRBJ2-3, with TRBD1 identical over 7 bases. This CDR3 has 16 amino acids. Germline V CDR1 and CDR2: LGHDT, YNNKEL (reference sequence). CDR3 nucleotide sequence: TGTGCCGGCAGCCGTCGACAGGGATCTGGCACAGATACGCAGTATTTT. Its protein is CAGSRRQGSGTDTQYF.

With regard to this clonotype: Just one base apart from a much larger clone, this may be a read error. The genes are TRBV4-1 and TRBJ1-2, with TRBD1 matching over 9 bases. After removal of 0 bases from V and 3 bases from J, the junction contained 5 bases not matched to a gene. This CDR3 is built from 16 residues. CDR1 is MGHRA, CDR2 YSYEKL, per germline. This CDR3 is CASSQEIRDRDYGYTF. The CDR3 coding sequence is TGCGCCAGCAGCCAAGAGATCCGGGACAGGGACTATGGCTACACCTTC.

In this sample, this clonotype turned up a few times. The CDR3 nucleotides are TGTGCCAGCTCACCCGATCCAGGGGCTGAAGCTTTCTTT. Amino acids: CASSPDPGAEAFF. The chain joins TRBV18 to TRBJ1-1, with D perhaps matching TRBD1 (6 bases). Germline CDR1 reads KGHSH; CDR2 reads LQKENI. The ends were cut back, 3 bases at V and 6 bases at J, with 11 bases in the middle. The CDR3 loop spans 13 amino acids.

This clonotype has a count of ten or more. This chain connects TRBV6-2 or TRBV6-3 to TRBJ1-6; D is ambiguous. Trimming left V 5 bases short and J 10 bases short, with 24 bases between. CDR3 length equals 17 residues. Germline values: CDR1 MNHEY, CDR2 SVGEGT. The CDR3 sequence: CASSTPGRLSLSSPLHF. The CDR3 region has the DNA TGTGCCAGCAGTACCCCCGGCAGACTCTCTTTGTCCTCACCCCTCCACTTT.

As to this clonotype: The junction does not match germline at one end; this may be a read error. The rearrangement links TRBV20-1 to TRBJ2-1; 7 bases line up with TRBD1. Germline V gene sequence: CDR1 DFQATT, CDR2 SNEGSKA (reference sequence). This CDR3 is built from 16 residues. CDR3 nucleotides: TGCAGTGCCAGAGCCCGCGCAGGGGGTCTTGACAATGAGCAGTTCTTC. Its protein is CSARARAGGLDNEQFF.

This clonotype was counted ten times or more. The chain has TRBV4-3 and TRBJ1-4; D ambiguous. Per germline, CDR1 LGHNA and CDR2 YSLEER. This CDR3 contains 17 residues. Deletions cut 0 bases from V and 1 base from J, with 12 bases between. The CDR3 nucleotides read TGCGCCAGCAGCCAAGATGCAGTCCGTGGAACTAATGAAAAACTGTTTTTT. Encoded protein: CASSQDAVRGTNEKLFF.

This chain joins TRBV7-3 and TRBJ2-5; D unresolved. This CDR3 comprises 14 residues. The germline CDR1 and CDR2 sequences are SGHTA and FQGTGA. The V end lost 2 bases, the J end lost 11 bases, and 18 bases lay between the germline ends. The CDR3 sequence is CASSLYSNAQVQYF. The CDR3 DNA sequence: TGTGCCAGCAGCTTATATAGCAACGCCCAAGTGCAGTACTTC.

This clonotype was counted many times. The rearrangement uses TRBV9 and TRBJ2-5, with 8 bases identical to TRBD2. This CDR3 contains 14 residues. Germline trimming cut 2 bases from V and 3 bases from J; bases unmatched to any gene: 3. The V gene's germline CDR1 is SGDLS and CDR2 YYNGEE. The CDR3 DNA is TGTGCCAGCAGCGTGGGACTAGGGAAAGAGACCCAGTACTTC. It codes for CASSVGLGKETQYF.

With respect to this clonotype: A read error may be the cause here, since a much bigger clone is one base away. CDR3: CASSQDNGGAGNEQYF. DNA for the CDR3: TGCGCCAGCAGCCAAGATAACGGGGGGGCCGGTAATGAGCAGTACTTC. The genes are TRBV4-3 and TRBJ2-5, with 8 bases aligning to TRBD2. The germline CDR1 and CDR2 sequences are LGHNA and YSLEER. Trimming at V came to 0 bases and at J to 11 bases, leaving 14 bases not matched to a gene. The CDR3 spans 16 residues.

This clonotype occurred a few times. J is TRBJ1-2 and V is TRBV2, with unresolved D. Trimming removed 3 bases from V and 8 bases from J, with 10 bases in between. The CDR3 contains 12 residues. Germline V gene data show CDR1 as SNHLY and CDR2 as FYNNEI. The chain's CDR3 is CASSEDRGGYTF. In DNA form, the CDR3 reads TGTGCCAGCAGTGAGGACCGAGGGGGCTACACCTTC.

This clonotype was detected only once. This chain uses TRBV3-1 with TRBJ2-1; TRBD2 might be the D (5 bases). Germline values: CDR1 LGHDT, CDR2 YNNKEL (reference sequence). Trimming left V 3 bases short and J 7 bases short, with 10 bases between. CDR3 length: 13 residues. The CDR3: CASSHQLENEQFF. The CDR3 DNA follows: TGTGCCAGCAGCCACCAACTAGAGAATGAGCAGTTCTTC.

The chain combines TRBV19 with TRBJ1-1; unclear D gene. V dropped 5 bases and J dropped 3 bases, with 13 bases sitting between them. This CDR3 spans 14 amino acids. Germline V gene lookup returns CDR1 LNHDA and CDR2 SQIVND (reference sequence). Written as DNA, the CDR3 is TGTGCCAGTAGTCCAGGTGTGAGGGACACTGAAGCTTTCTTT. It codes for CASSPGVRDTEAFF. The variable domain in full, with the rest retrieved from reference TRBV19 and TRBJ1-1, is DGGITQSPKYLFRKEGQNVTLSCEQNLNHDAMYWYRQDPGQGLRLIYYSQIVNDFQKGDIAEGYSVSREKKESFPLTVTSAQKNPTAFYLCASSPGVRDTEAFFGQGTRLTVV.

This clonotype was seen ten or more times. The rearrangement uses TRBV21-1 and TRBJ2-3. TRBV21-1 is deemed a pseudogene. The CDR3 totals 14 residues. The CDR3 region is CAGRLSFGTDTQYF. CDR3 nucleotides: TGTGCCGGCAGACTGAGCTTTGGCACAGATACGCAGTATTTT.

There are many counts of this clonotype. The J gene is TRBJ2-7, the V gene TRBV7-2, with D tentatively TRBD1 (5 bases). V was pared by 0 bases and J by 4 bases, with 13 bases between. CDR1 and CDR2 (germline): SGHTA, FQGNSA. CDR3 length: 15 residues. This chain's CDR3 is CASSLARVKRYEQYF. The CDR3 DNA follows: TGTGCCAGCAGCTTAGCCAGGGTAAAGAGGTACGAGCAGTACTTC.

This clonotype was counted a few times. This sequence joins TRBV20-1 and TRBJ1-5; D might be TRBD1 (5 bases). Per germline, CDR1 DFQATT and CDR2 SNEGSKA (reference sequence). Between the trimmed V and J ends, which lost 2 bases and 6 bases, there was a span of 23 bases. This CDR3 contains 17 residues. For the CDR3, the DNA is TGCAGTGCTAGAAGGGGCGCATTCCGGTATCAGGCTCAGCCCCAGCATTTT. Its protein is CSARRGAFRYQAQPQHF.

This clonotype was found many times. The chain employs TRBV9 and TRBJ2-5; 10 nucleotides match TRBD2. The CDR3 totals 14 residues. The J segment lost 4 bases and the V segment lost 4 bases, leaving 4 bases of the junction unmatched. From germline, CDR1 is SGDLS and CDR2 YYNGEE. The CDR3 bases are TGTGCCAGCAGCAGTAGCGGGGGGACAGAGACCCAGTACTTC. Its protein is CASSSSGGTETQYF.

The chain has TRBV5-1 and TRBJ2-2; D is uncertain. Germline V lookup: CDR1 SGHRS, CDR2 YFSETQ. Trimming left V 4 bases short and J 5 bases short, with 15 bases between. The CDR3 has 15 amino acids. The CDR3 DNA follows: TGCGCCAGCAGCGCGGACCGCAGAAAGACCGGGGAGCTGTTTTTT. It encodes CASSADRRKTGELFF.

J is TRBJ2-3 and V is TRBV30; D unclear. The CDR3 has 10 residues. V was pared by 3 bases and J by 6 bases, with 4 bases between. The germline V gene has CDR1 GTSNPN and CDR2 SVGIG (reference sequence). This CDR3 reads CAWRRDTQYF. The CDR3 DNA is TGTGCCTGGAGGAGGGATACGCAGTATTTT.

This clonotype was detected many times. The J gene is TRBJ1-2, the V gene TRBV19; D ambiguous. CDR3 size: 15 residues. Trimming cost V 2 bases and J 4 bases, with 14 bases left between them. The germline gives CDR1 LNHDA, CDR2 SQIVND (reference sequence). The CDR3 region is CASSIPTNSLYGYTF. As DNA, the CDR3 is TGTGCCAGTAGTATACCGACAAACAGTCTCTATGGCTACACCTTC.

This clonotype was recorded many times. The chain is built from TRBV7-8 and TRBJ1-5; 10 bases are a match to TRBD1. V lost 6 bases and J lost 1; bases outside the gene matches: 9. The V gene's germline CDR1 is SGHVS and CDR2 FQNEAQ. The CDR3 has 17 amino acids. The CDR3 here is CASSYATGGSSNQPQHF. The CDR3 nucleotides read TGTGCCAGCAGTTACGCGACAGGGGGCTCGAGCAATCAGCCCCAGCATTTT.

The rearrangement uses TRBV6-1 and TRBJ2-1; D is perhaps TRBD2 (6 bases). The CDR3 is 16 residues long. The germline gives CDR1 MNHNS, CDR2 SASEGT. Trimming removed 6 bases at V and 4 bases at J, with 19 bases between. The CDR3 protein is CASSSERGGSYNEQFF. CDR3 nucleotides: TGTGCCAGCAGCAGTGAAAGGGGAGGTTCATACAATGAGCAGTTCTTC.

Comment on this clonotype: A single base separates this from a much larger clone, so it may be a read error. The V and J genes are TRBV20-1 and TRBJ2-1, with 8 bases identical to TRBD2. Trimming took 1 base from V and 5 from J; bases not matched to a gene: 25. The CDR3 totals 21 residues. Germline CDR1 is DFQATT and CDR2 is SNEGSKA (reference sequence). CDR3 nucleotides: TGCAGTGCTAGAGTAGTGGTGAATCGGGGGGGGGCATTCGGAGATGACAATGAGCAGTTCTTC. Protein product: CSARVVVNRGGAFGDDNEQFF.